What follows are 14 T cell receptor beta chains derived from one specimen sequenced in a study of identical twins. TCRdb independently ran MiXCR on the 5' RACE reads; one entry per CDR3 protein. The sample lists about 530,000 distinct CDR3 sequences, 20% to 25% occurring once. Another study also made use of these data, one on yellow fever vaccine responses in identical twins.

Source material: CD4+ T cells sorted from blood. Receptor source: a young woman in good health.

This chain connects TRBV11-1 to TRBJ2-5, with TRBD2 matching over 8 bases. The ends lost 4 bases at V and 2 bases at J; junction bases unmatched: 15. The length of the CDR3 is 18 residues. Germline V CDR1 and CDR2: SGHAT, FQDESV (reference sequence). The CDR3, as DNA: TGTGCCAGCAGCTCAGGGGCTTACCAACTAGCGGAGCAAGAGACCCAGTACTTC. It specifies CASSSGAYQLAEQETQYF.

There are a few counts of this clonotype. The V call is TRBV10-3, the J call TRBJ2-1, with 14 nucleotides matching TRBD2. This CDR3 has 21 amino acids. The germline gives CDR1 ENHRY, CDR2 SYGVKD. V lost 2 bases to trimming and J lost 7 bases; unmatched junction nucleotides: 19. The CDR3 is CAISERQSFTGTSGSGNEQFF. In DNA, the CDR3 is TGTGCCATCAGTGAGCGGCAGAGTTTTACCGGGACTAGCGGGAGTGGGAATGAGCAGTTCTTC.

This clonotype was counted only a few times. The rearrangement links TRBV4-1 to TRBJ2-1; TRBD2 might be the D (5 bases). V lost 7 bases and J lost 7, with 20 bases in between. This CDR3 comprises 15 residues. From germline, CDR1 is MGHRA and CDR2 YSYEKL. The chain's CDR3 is CASTQILGSINEQFF. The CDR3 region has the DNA TGCGCCAGCACGCAAATACTAGGGTCAATAAATGAGCAGTTCTTC.

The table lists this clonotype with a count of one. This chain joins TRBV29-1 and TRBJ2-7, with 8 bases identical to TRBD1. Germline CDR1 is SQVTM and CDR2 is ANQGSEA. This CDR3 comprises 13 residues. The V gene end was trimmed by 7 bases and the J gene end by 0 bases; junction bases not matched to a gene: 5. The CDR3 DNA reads TGCAGCGGACAGGGGCCCTTCTCCTACGAGCAGTACTTC. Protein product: CSGQGPFSYEQYF.

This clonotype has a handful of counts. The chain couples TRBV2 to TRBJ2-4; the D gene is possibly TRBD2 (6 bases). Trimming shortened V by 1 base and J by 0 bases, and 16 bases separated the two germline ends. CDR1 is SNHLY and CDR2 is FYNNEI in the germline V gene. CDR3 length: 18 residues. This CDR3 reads CASSEGGTAQIAKNIQYF. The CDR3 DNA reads TGTGCCAGCAGTGAAGGCGGGACGGCCCAAATAGCCAAAAACATTCAGTACTTC.

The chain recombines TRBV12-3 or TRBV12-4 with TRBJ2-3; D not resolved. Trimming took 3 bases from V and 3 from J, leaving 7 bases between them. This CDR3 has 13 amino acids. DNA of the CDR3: TGTGCCAGCAGTTTTTTCTCTACAGATACGCAGTATTTT. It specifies CASSFFSTDTQYF.

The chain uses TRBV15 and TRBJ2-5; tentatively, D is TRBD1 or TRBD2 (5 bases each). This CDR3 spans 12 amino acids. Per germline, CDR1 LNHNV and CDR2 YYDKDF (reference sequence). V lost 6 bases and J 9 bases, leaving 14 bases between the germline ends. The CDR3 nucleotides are TGTGCCACCAGAAGAAACGGGGCGGCCCAGTACTTC. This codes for CATRRNGAAQYF.

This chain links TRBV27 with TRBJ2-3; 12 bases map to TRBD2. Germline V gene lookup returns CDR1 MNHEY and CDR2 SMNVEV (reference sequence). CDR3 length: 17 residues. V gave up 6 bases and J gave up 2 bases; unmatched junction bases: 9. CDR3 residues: CASSPTRLAGATDTQYF. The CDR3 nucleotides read TGTGCCAGCAGCCCTACCCGACTAGCGGGGGCCACAGATACGCAGTATTTT.

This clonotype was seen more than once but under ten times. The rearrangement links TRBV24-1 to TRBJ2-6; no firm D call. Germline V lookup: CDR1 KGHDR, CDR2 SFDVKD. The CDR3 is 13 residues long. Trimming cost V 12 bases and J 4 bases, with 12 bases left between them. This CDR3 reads CAVGLAGANVLTF. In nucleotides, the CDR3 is TGTGCCGTTGGCCTGGCCGGGGCCAACGTCCTGACTTTC.

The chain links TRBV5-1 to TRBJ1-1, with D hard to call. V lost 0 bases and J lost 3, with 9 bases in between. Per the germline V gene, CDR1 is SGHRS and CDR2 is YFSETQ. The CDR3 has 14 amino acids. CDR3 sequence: CASSLEVRYTEAFF. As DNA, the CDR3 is TGCGCCAGCAGCTTGGAGGTCAGATACACTGAAGCTTTCTTT.

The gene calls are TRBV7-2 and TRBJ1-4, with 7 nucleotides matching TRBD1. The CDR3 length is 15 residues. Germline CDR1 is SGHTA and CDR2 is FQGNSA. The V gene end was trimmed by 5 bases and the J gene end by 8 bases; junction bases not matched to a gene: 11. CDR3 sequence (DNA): TGTGCCAGCAGCCTGAAGACAGGGAGAAGCGAAAAACTGTTTTTT. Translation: CASSLKTGRSEKLFF.

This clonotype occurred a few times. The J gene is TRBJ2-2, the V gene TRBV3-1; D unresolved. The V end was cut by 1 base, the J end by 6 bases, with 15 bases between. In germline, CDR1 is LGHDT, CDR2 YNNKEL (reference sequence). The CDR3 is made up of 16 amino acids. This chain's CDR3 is CASSQVGSRVAGELFF. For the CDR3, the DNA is TGTGCCAGCAGCCAAGTGGGTAGTCGTGTCGCCGGGGAGCTGTTTTTT. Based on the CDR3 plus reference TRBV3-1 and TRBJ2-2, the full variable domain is DTAVSQTPKYLVTQMGNDKSIKCEQNLGHDTMYWYKQDSKKFLKIMFSYNNKELIINETVPNRFSPKSPDKAHLNLHINSLELGDSAVYFCASSQVGSRVAGELFFGEGSRLTVL.

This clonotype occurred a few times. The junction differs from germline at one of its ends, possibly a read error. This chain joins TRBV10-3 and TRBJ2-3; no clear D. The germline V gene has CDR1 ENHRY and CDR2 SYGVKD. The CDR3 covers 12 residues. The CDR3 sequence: CAITENQDTQYF. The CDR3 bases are TGTGCCATCACTGAGAATCAAGATACGCAGTATTTT.

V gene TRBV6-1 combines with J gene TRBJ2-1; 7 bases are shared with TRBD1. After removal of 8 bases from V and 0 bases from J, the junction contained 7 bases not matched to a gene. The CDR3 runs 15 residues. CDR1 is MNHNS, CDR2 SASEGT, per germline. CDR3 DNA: TGTGCCAGCTCCTTTCGACAGGGCTCCTACAATGAGCAGTTCTTC. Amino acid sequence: CASSFRQGSYNEQFF.